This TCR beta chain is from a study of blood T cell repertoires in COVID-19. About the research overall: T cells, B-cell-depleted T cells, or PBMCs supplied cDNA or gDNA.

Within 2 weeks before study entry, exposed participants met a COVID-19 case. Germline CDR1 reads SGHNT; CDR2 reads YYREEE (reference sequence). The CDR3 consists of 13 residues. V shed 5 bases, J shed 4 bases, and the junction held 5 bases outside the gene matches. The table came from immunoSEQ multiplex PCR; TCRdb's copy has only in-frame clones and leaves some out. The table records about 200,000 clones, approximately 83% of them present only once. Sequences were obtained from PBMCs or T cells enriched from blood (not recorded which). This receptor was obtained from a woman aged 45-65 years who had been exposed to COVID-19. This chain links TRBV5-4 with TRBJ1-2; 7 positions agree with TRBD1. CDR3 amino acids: CASSSDRSYGYTF. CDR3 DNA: TGTGCCAGCAGTTCGGACAGGTCCTATGGCTACACCTTC.